This entry lists 28 T cell receptor beta chains sequenced from one sample in a study of blood T cell repertoires in COVID-19. Method: immunoSEQ multiplex PCR; TCRdb's copy keeps in-frame clones and lacks some. The table lists fewer than 250,000 clones, around nine tenths of them singletons, with 2.7% in the top ten. The sample taken for sequencing was peripheral blood. These receptor sequences come from a woman in her fifties or sixties with acute or convalescent COVID-19.

Details on this clone: At one boundary the junction diverges from the germline segment, which might be a read error. The chain carries TRBV6-5 and TRBJ1-1, with TRBD1 matching 9 bases. The CDR3 sequence is 14 residues long. Germline V CDR1 and CDR2: MNHEY, SVGAGI. CDR3 nucleotides: TGCGGCCTAGACAGGGGGAACCTGAACACTGAAGCTTTCTTT. The encoded protein is CGLDRGNLNTEAFF.

This chain links TRBV10-1 with TRBJ2-5; D is ambiguous. The V end lost 3 bases, the J end lost 7 bases, and 15 bases lay between the germline ends. This CDR3 is 14 amino acids long. Germline CDR1 is WNHNN and CDR2 is SYGVQD (reference sequence). The CDR3 loop reads CASSENLAAGTQYF. The CDR3 coding sequence is TGCGCCAGCAGTGAAAATTTGGCGGCCGGGACCCAGTACTTC.

The chain couples TRBV25-1 to TRBJ1-1; tentatively, D is TRBD1 (6 bases). This CDR3 spans 14 amino acids. Looked up from germline, CDR1 is MGHDK and CDR2 is SYGVNS. V gave up 2 bases and J gave up 2 bases, with 9 bases separating them. In DNA form, the CDR3 reads TGTGCCAGCAGTGAAGGCAGGGGTAACACTGAAGCTTTCTTT. Translated: CASSEGRGNTEAFF. Combining the CDR3 with reference TRBV25-1 and TRBJ1-1 gives the whole variable domain EADIYQTPRYLVIGTGKKITLECSQTMGHDKMYWYQQDPGMELHLIHYSYGVNSTEKGDLSSESTVSRIRTEHFPLTLESARPSHTSQYLCASSEGRGNTEAFFGQGTRLTVV.

The rearrangement uses TRBV7-9 and TRBJ1-4; D might be TRBD1 (6 bases). The ends were cut back, 5 bases at V and 6 bases at J, with 16 bases in the middle. CDR1 and CDR2 from the germline V gene are SEHNR and FQNEAQ (reference sequence). This CDR3 spans 15 amino acids. The CDR3 DNA is TGTGCCAGCAGCCCCAGGGGCTTGGGACATGAAAAACTGTTTTTT. It codes for CASSPRGLGHEKLFF.

This sequence joins TRBV6-5 and TRBJ1-4; D gene ambiguous. The CDR3 contains 14 residues. CDR1 is MNHEY, CDR2 SVGAGI, per germline. The V and J ends lost 0 bases and 6 bases respectively, with 8 bases between them. Here the CDR3 reads CASSYSRYDEKLFF. The CDR3, as DNA: TGTGCCAGCAGTTACTCGCGATACGATGAAAAACTGTTTTTT.

The V gene is TRBV6-1, the J gene TRBJ1-3; D ambiguous. The CDR3 sequence is 17 residues long. CDR1 is MNHNS and CDR2 is SASEGT in the germline V gene. V lost 4 bases, J lost 1 base, and 17 bases lay in between. CDR3 in amino acids: CASSVTPRLVSGNTIYF. CDR3 DNA sequence: TGTGCCAGCAGTGTTACGCCAAGACTGGTTTCTGGAAACACCATATATTTT.

The chain carries TRBV25-1 and TRBJ1-6; the match to TRBD1 covers 9 bases. The V gene's germline CDR1 is MGHDK and CDR2 SYGVNS. V shed 2 bases, J shed 4 bases, and the junction held 3 bases outside the gene matches. The CDR3 totals 16 residues. This CDR3 reads CASSEDRGGYNSPLHF. The CDR3 DNA reads TGTGCCAGCAGTGAAGACAGGGGGGGGTATAATTCACCCCTCCACTTT.

Remarks on this clone: This specimen includes other DNA sequences encoding the same CDR3. The genes are TRBV18 and TRBJ1-5, with D unresolved. Trimming cost V 1 base and J 0 bases, with 7 bases left between them. CDR3 length: 15 amino acids. CDR1 is KGHSH and CDR2 is LQKENI in the germline V gene. For the CDR3, the DNA is TGTGCCAGCTCACCACTAGGAGATAGCAATCAGCCCCAGCATTTT. Protein sequence: CASSPLGDSNQPQHF.

The chain has TRBV27 and TRBJ2-5; TRBD2 aligns across 15 bases. With V trimmed by 6 bases and J by 4 bases, 9 bases remained unmatched. The length of the CDR3 is 17 residues. Per the germline V gene, CDR1 is MNHEY and CDR2 is SMNVEV (reference sequence). CDR3 DNA: TGTGCCAGCAGACCTCGGACTAGCGGGAGGGCGGGAGAGACCCAGTACTTC. Residues: CASRPRTSGRAGETQYF.

This chain joins TRBV6-2 or TRBV6-3 and TRBJ1-2; no definite D call. The CDR3 spans 13 residues. Trimming cost V 8 bases and J 8 bases, with 18 bases left between them. CDR1 is MNHEY and CDR2 is SVGEGT in the germline V gene. The CDR3 region is CASCRLSEWGYTF. Here the CDR3 DNA reads TGTGCCAGCTGCCGACTTTCAGAGTGGGGCTACACCTTC.

This chain joins TRBV28 and TRBJ2-7; 9 nucleotides match TRBD1. The V and J ends lost 4 bases and 10 bases, in that order; junction bases with no gene match: 8. Germline CDR1 MDHEN, CDR2 SYDVKM. This CDR3 is 13 amino acids long. The CDR3 protein is CASSYTGGALQYF. The CDR3 DNA reads TGTGCCAGCAGTTACACAGGGGGCGCGTTACAGTACTTC. The whole variable domain, filled in from reference TRBV28 and TRBJ2-7, reads DVKVTQSSRYLVKRTGEKVFLECVQDMDHENMFWYRQDPGLGLRLIYFSYDVKMKEKGDIPEGYSVSREKKERFSLILESASTNQTSMYLCASSYTGGALQYFGPGTRLTVT.

The chain couples TRBV19 to TRBJ2-7; 7 bases fit TRBD1. V gave up 3 bases and J gave up 2 bases; unmatched junction bases: 13. The germline CDR1 and CDR2 sequences are LNHDA and SQIVND (reference sequence). The CDR3 covers 17 residues. The CDR3: CASSMGLPGTVTYEQYF. CDR3 nucleotides: TGTGCCAGTAGTATGGGATTGCCCGGGACAGTCACCTACGAGCAGTACTTC. Complete variable domain (other parts from reference TRBV19 and TRBJ2-7): DGGITQSPKYLFRKEGQNVTLSCEQNLNHDAMYWYRQDPGQGLRLIYYSQIVNDFQKGDIAEGYSVSREKKESFPLTVTSAQKNPTAFYLCASSMGLPGTVTYEQYFGPGTRLTVT.

The chain has TRBV9 and TRBJ2-2; 11 bases align to TRBD2. The CDR3 spans 20 residues. V lost 3 bases to trimming and J lost 4 bases; unmatched junction nucleotides: 17. CDR1 and CDR2 (germline): SGDLS, YYNGEE. The CDR3 loop reads CASSAPRRASGGRGTGELFF. In DNA form, the CDR3 reads TGTGCCAGCAGCGCCCCCCGCAGGGCTAGCGGGGGGCGAGGCACCGGGGAGCTGTTTTTT.

This chain connects TRBV11-2 to TRBJ2-1; 8 nucleotides agree with TRBD2. This CDR3 spans 14 amino acids. Germline assignment: CDR1 SGHAT and CDR2 FQNNGV. The J segment lost 3 bases and the V segment lost 5 bases, leaving 3 bases of the junction unmatched. The CDR3 loop is CASSAGGNYNEQFF. Here the CDR3 DNA reads TGTGCCAGCAGCGCGGGGGGAAACTACAATGAGCAGTTCTTC.

This clone was found once. The chain is built from TRBV6-1 and TRBJ1-3, with D perhaps matching TRBD1 (6 bases). Germline loops: CDR1 MNHNS, CDR2 SASEGT. The CDR3 has 16 amino acids. Trimming cost V 2 bases and J 5 bases, with 16 bases left between them. The CDR3 here is CASSETTGFFRNTIYF. The DNA of the CDR3 is TGTGCCAGCAGTGAAACCACAGGGTTCTTTCGAAACACCATATATTTT.

V is TRBV24-1 and J is TRBJ2-1; TRBD2 matches at 10 bases. From germline, CDR1 is KGHDR and CDR2 SFDVKD. The CDR3 is made up of 16 amino acids. With 4 bases clipped from V and 4 bases from J, the junction kept 6 bases outside the gene matches. Written as DNA, the CDR3 is TGTGCCACCAGTGACCGAAGCGGGGGGGGATACAATGAGCAGTTCTTC. Its translation: CATSDRSGGGYNEQFF.

The genes are TRBV18 and TRBJ1-1, with 8 bases identical to TRBD1. V trimming: 6 bases; J trimming: 1 base; junction bases outside the gene matches: 7. This CDR3 has 15 amino acids. CDR1 and CDR2 from the germline V gene are KGHSH and LQKENI. CDR3 coding DNA: TGTGCCAGCTCCCAAGGACAGGGAGGGAACACTGAAGCTTTCTTT. This encodes CASSQGQGGNTEAFF.

The V call is TRBV5-4, the J call TRBJ1-1; TRBD1 matches at 7 bases. Germline values: CDR1 SGHNT, CDR2 YYREEE (reference sequence). J lost 4 bases, V lost 3 bases, and 9 bases had no gene match. The CDR3 is 15 amino acids. This chain's CDR3 is CASSSPNRGGTEAFF. The CDR3 bases are TGTGCCAGCAGCTCTCCAAACAGGGGAGGCACTGAAGCTTTCTTT.

This chain joins TRBV7-9 and TRBJ1-5, with D maybe TRBD1 (5 bases). Trimming stripped 4 bases from V and 6 bases from J, with 19 bases between. This CDR3 is built from 16 residues. CDR1 is SEHNR, CDR2 FQNEAQ, per germline (reference sequence). The CDR3 DNA sequence: TGTGCCAGCAGCTCAGAGACAGAGGCTTACTCTCAGCCCCAGCATTTT. This translates into CASSSETEAYSQPQHF. Full variable domain (rest looked up from reference TRBV7-9 and TRBJ1-5): DTGVSQNPRHKITKRGQNVTFRCDPISEHNRLYWYRQTLGQGPEFLTYFQNEAQLEKSRLLSDRFSAERPKGSFSTLEIQRTEQGDSAMYLCASSSETEAYSQPQHFGDGTRLSIL.

The CDR3 loop reads CASSLSGGTGYGYTF. The CDR3 DNA reads as TGTGCCAGCAGTTTATCGGGCGGGACGGGGTATGGCTACACCTTC. The V gene is TRBV27, the J gene TRBJ1-2, with a tentative D call TRBD1 (5 bases). CDR3 length: 15 amino acids. V lost 0 bases to trimming and J lost 5 bases, with 13 bases between them. Germline V gives CDR1 MNHEY, CDR2 SMNVEV (reference sequence).

The chain employs TRBV6-5 and TRBJ1-6; 9 bases map to TRBD1. The CDR3 totals 14 residues. Germline trimming cut 8 bases from V and 8 bases from J; bases unmatched to any gene: 7. Germline CDR1 MNHEY, CDR2 SVGAGI. This CDR3 reads CASCWDREDSPLHF. The DNA of the CDR3 is TGTGCCAGCTGCTGGGACAGGGAAGATTCACCCCTCCACTTT.

This clone was seen a handful of times. The chain links TRBV4-1 to TRBJ2-2; tentatively, D is TRBD1 (5 bases). V dropped 3 bases and J dropped 1 base, with 15 bases sitting between them. Germline CDR1 reads MGHRA; CDR2 reads YSYEKL. This CDR3 region has 17 residues. The CDR3 sequence is CASSQARSGMNTGELFF. CDR3 sequence (DNA): TGCGCCAGCAGCCAGGCTCGTTCAGGGATGAACACCGGGGAGCTGTTTTTT.

This chain joins TRBV4-3 and TRBJ1-2; 8 bases align to TRBD1. CDR3 length equals 14 residues. J was trimmed by 4 bases and V by 3 bases; bases with no gene match: 4. The V gene's germline CDR1 is LGHNA and CDR2 YSLEER. CDR3 DNA: TGCGCCAGCAGCCAGACAGGGGTGCGCTATGGCTACACCTTC. This sequence encodes CASSQTGVRYGYTF.

This chain links TRBV19 with TRBJ1-1; 8 bases line up with TRBD1. The V segment lost 2 bases and the J segment 5 bases; nucleotides outside the gene matches: 10. CDR1 and CDR2 from the germline V gene are LNHDA and SQIVND (reference sequence). This CDR3 is 16 amino acids long. The CDR3 protein is CASSIRAGRGLTEAFF. As DNA, the CDR3 is TGTGCCAGTAGTATAAGGGCGGGCAGGGGGCTTACTGAAGCTTTCTTT.

This CDR3 reads CASTKLGAPYEQYF. As DNA, the CDR3 is TGTGCCAGCACTAAACTGGGGGCCCCCTACGAGCAGTACTTC. V usage is TRBV11-2 and J usage is TRBJ2-7; a possible D gene is TRBD1 (6 bases). Germline lookup yields CDR1 SGHAT and CDR2 FQNNGV. The CDR3 consists of 14 residues. Trimming cost V 7 bases and J 2 bases, with 15 bases left between them.

The J gene is TRBJ2-7, the V gene TRBV28; 7 bases map to TRBD1. Germline CDR1 reads MDHEN; CDR2 reads SYDVKM. There are 14 residues in the CDR3. V lost 8 bases to trimming and J lost 5 bases; unmatched junction nucleotides: 12. As DNA, the CDR3 is TGTGCCAGCCGGGACAGCACCTCTCGGAACGAGCAGTACTTC. Encoded protein: CASRDSTSRNEQYF.

The chain uses TRBV6-2 or TRBV6-3 and TRBJ1-5, with 12 bases that match TRBD1. CDR3 length: 18 amino acids. Trimming removed 3 bases from V and 2 bases from J; junction bases left unmatched: 8. Looked up from germline, CDR1 is MNHEY and CDR2 is SVGEGT. For the CDR3, the DNA is TGTGCCAGCAGTTATCCGGGACAGGGGGCCTCTGGCAATCAGCCCCAGCATTTT. Translation: CASSYPGQGASGNQPQHF.

This chain uses TRBV7-2 with TRBJ1-6, with 8 bases fitting TRBD1. There are 13 residues in the CDR3. The V and J ends lost 4 bases and 14 bases, in that order; junction bases with no gene match: 7. Germline V gene sequence: CDR1 SGHTA, CDR2 FQGNSA. The CDR3 bases are TGTGCCAGCAGCTCCGGACAGGGATTAACCCTCCACTTT. It specifies CASSSGQGLTLHF.